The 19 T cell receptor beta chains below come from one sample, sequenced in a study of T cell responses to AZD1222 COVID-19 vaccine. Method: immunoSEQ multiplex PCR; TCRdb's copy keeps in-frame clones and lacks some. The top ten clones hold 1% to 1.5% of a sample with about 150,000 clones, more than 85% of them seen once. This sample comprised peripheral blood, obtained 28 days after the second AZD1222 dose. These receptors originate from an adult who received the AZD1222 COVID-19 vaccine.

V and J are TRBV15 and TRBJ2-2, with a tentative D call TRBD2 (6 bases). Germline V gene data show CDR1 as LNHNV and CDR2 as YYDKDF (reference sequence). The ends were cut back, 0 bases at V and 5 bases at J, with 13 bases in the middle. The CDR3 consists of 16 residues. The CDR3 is CATSRDRRAETGELFF. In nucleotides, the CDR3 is TGTGCCACCAGCAGAGATCGGAGGGCCGAGACCGGGGAGCTGTTTTTT.

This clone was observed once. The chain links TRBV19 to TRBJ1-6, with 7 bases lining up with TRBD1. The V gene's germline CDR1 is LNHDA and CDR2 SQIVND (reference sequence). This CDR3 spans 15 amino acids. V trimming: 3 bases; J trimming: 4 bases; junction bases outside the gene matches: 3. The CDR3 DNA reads TGTGCCAGTAGTATCCGGGACAGTTATAATTCACCCCTCCACTTT. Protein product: CASSIRDSYNSPLHF. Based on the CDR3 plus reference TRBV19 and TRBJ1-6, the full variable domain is DGGITQSPKYLFRKEGQNVTLSCEQNLNHDAMYWYRQDPGQGLRLIYYSQIVNDFQKGDIAEGYSVSREKKESFPLTVTSAQKNPTAFYLCASSIRDSYNSPLHFGNGTRLTVT.

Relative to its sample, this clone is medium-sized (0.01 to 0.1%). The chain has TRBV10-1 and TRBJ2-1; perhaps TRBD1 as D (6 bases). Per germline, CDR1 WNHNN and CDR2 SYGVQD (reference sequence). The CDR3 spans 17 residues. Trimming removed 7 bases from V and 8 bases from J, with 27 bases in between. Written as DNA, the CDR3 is TGCGCCAGCACAAGCCGCAAATCAACAGGGTTTGGACATGAGCAGTTCTTC. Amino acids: CASTSRKSTGFGHEQFF.

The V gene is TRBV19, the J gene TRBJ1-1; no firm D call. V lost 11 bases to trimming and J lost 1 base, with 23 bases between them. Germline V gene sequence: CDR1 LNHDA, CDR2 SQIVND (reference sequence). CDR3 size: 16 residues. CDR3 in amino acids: CASVDPRVKENTEAFF. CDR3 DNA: TGTGCCTCAGTAGATCCGAGGGTAAAGGAGAACACTGAAGCTTTCTTT.

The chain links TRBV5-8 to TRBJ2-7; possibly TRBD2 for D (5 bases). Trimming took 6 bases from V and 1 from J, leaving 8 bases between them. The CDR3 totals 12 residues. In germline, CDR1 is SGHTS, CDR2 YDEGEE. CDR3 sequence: CASTRVSYEQYF. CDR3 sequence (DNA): TGTGCCAGCACGAGGGTGTCCTACGAGCAGTACTTC.

For the CDR3, the DNA is TGTGCCAGCAGCTCCTTAGAACCTTATCAGCCCCAGCATTTT. Protein sequence: CASSSLEPYQPQHF. The V gene is TRBV7-9, the J gene TRBJ1-5; D gene unclear. V was clipped by 4 bases and J by 5 bases, with 12 bases between them. The length of the CDR3 is 14 residues. The V gene's germline CDR1 is SEHNR and CDR2 FQNEAQ (reference sequence).

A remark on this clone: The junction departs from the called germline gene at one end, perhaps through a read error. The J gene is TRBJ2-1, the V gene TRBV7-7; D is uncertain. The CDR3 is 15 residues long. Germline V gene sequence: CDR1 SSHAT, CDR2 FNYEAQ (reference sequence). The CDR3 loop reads CASSLTRSSYNEQFF. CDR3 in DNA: TGTGCTAGCAGCTTAACCAGGAGCTCCTACAATGAGCAGTTCTTC.

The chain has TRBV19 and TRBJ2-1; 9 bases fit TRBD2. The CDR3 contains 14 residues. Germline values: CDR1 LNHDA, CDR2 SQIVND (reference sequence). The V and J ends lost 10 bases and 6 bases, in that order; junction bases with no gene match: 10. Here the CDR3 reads CATSSGGHLNEQFF. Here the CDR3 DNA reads TGTGCCACCTCAAGCGGGGGGCACCTCAATGAGCAGTTCTTC. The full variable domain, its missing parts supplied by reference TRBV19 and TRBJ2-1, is DGGITQSPKYLFRKEGQNVTLSCEQNLNHDAMYWYRQDPGQGLRLIYYSQIVNDFQKGDIAEGYSVSREKKESFPLTVTSAQKNPTAFYLCATSSGGHLNEQFFGPGTRLTVL.

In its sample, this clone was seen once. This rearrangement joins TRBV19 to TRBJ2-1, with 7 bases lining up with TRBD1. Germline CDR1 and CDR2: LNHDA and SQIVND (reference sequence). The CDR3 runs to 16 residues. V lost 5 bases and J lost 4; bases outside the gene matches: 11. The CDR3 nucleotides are TGTGCCAGTAGTCGGACAGGCTTGACCCTATACAATGAGCAGTTCTTC. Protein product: CASSRTGLTLYNEQFF.

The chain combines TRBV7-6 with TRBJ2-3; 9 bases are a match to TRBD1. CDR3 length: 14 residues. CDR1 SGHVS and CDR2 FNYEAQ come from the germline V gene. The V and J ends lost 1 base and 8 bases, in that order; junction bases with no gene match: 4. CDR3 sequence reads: CASSLGSGQGTQYF. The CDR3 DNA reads TGTGCCAGCAGCTTAGGGTCGGGACAGGGTACGCAGTATTTT.

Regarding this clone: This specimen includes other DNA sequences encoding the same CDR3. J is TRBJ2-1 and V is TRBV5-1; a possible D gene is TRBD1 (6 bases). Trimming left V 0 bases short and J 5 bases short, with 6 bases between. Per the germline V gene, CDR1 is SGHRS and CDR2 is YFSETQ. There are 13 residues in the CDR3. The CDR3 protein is CASSLAGDNEQFF. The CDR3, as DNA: TGCGCCAGCAGCTTGGCAGGGGACAATGAGCAGTTCTTC. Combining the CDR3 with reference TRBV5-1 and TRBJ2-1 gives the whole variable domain KAGVTQTPRYLIKTRGQQVTLSCSPISGHRSVSWYQQTPGQGLQFLFEYFSETQRNKGNFPGRFSGRQFSNSRSEMNVSTLELGDSALYLCASSLAGDNEQFFGPGTRLTVL.

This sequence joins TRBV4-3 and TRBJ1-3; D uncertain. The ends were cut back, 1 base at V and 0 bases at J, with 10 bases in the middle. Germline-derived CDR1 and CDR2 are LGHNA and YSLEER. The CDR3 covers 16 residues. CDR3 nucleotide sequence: TGCGCCAGCAGCCAAGGTCATGCGGCCTCTGGAAACACCATATATTTT. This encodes CASSQGHAASGNTIYF.

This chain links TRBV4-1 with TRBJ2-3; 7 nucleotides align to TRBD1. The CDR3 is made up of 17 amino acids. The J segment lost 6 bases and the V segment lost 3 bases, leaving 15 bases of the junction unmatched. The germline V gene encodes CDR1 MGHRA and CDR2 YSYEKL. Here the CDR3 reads CASSQGYTGQSWDTQYF. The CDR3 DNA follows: TGCGCCAGCAGCCAGGGGTACACGGGACAGAGTTGGGATACGCAGTATTTT.

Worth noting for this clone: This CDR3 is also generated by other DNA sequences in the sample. DNA for the CDR3: TGTGCCAGCAGTTTAGCCGGGGGCAACAATTCACCCCTCCACTTT. Protein product: CASSLAGGNNSPLHF. The rearrangement joins TRBV28 to TRBJ1-6; perhaps TRBD1 as D (6 bases). The CDR3 has 15 amino acids. V was pared by 2 bases and J by 7 bases, with 12 bases between. CDR1 is MDHEN, CDR2 SYDVKM, per germline.

CDR3 amino acids: CASSETGGRGYTF. The CDR3 bases are TGTGCCAGCAGCGAGACAGGGGGCCGTGGCTACACCTTC. The rearrangement joins TRBV28 to TRBJ1-2, with TRBD1 matching 10 bases. Trimming removed 6 bases from V and 7 bases from J; junction bases left unmatched: 5. The germline V gene has CDR1 MDHEN and CDR2 SYDVKM. This CDR3 spans 13 amino acids.

Here the CDR3 DNA reads TGCGCCAGCAGCCCCGTTCAGGGTAGCACAGATACGCAGTATTTT. This codes for CASSPVQGSTDTQYF. The chain couples TRBV5-1 to TRBJ2-3; D is possibly TRBD1 (5 bases). This CDR3 has 15 amino acids. V lost 4 bases and J 0 bases, leaving 12 bases between the germline ends. Germline V gene data show CDR1 as SGHRS and CDR2 as YFSETQ.

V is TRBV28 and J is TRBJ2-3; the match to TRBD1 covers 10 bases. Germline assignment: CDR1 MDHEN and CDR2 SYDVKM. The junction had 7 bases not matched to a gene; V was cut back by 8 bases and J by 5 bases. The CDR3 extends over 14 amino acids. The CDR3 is CASRQGATVDTQYF. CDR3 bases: TGTGCCAGCCGACAGGGGGCAACGGTAGATACGCAGTATTTT.

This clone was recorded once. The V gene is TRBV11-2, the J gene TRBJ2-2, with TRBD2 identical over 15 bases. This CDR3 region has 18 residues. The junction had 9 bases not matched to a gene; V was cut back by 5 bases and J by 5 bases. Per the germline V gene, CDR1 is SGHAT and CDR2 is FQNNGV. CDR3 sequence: CASSPRTSGGAPTGELFF. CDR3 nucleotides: TGTGCCAGCAGCCCACGGACTAGCGGGGGGGCGCCGACCGGGGAGCTGTTTTTT. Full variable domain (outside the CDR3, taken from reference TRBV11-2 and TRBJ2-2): EAGVAQSPRYKIIEKRQSVAFWCNPISGHATLYWYQQILGQGPKLLIQFQNNGVVDDSQLPKDRFSAERLKGVDSTLKIQPAKLEDSAVYLCASSPRTSGGAPTGELFFGEGSRLTVL.

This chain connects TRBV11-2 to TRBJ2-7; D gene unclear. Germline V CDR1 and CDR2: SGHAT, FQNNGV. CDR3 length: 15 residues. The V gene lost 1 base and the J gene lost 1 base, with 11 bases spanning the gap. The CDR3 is CASSLASVTSYEQYF. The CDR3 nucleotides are TGTGCCAGCAGCTTAGCCAGCGTCACATCCTACGAGCAGTACTTC.